The entry that follows covers one T cell receptor (beta chain) sequence. No antigen is known for it. The sample is drawn from a study of long-term antiretroviral therapy in people with HIV. Study-wide results and limits: Increased diversity was seen after ART, yet it remained lower than in transplant donor controls. The blood, collected between about 2004 and 2017, was possibly taken under older ART regimens.

There were about 1-11 million cryopreserved PBMC in the samples before DNA extraction. The V segment lost 9 bases and the J segment 6 bases; nucleotides outside the gene matches: 9. Germline lookup yields CDR1 MNHNS and CDR2 SASEGT. This CDR3 is built from 13 residues. Sequencing used immunoSEQ v3.0 at survey level. Per sample, sequencing targeted about 40,000-55,000 T-cell genomes. Sequencing used immunoSEQ multiplex PCR; TCRdb keeps in-frame clones, though not all of them. The sample includes tens of thousands of clones, around 80% of them seen just once. The sequence came from a woman aged 30 to 39 with HIV. The V call is TRBV6-1, the J call TRBJ1-1, with TRBD1 identical over 8 bases. Sequenced here: unsorted PBMCs, sampled 2.9 years after starting antiretroviral therapy. The CDR3 spells CASAGQGRSEAFF. CDR3 in DNA: TGTGCCAGTGCCGGACAGGGTCGGTCTGAAGCTTTCTTT.